Listed here are 26 T cell receptor beta chains from one sample, sequenced in a study of cytomegalovirus exposure and HLA in healthy donors. This PCR relied on a set of 60 Vbeta primers and 13 Jbeta primers. The method was immunoSEQ multiplex PCR; TCRdb's version includes in-frame clones alone and lacks a portion of them. The specimen's table records around 150,000 clones. Sequenced material: PBMCs. These receptors all stem from a man aged 30 to 39 in good health and CMV-seronegative.

V gene TRBV27 combines with J gene TRBJ2-6, with D possibly matching TRBD1 (6 bases). CDR3 length equals 15 residues. Looked up from germline, CDR1 is MNHEY and CDR2 is SMNVEV (reference sequence). V gave up 6 bases and J gave up 7 bases, with 16 bases separating them. CDR3 sequence (DNA): TGTGCCAGCAGATCTGAGGGGGTTTCTGCCAACGTCCTGACTTTC. Protein product: CASRSEGVSANVLTF.

V gene TRBV1 combines with J gene TRBJ1-5; no DNA check was done on the table's D call, TRBD1. TRBV1 is classified as a pseudogene. This CDR3 has 19 amino acids. The CDR3 coding sequence is TGCACCAGCAGCCAAGAGGCAGGGGGGTGGGGGTATAGCAATCAGCCCCAGCATTTT. This translates into CTSSQEAGGWGYSNQPQHF.

J is TRBJ2-1 and V is TRBV5-4, with D perhaps TRBD2 (5 bases). The germline V gene encodes CDR1 SGHNT and CDR2 YYREEE (reference sequence). The CDR3 is made up of 13 amino acids. V was shortened by 1 base and J by 5 bases, with 7 bases between the two germline ends. Written as DNA, the CDR3 is TGTGCCAGCAGCTTGCTAGCTGACAATGAGCAGTTCTTC. This gives the protein CASSLLADNEQFF. Supplemented by reference TRBV5-4 and TRBJ2-1, the full variable domain reads ETGVTQSPTHLIKTRGQQVTLRCSSQSGHNTVSWYQQALGQGPQFIFQYYREEENGRGNFPPRFSGLQFPNYSSELNVNALELDDSALYLCASSLLADNEQFFGPGTRLTVL.

The V and J genes are TRBV19 and TRBJ2-3; 7 bases line up with TRBD1. This CDR3 contains 17 residues. Per the germline V gene, CDR1 is LNHDA and CDR2 is SQIVND (reference sequence). Trimming took 6 bases from V and 2 from J; bases not matched to a gene: 14. The CDR3: CASRSLTGAFTTDTQYF. The CDR3 nucleotides read TGTGCCAGTAGGTCATTAACAGGGGCGTTTACCACAGATACGCAGTATTTT.

CDR3 region: CAISESATLNYGYTF. The CDR3 DNA reads as TGTGCCATCAGTGAGTCGGCGACTCTAAACTATGGCTACACCTTC. This chain links TRBV10-3 with TRBJ1-2; D is unresolved. The CDR3 has 15 amino acids. The V gene's germline CDR1 is ENHRY and CDR2 SYGVKD. Trimming cost V 0 bases and J 2 bases, with 10 bases left between them.

The gene calls are TRBV6-1 and TRBJ2-1; 14 nucleotides match TRBD2. V was pared by 4 bases and J by 6 bases, with 2 bases of the junction left unmatched. The CDR3 runs to 15 residues. The germline V gene encodes CDR1 MNHNS and CDR2 SASEGT. CDR3 in amino acids: CASSAGTSGSNEQFF. In DNA, the CDR3 is TGTGCCAGCAGTGCCGGGACTAGCGGGAGCAATGAGCAGTTCTTC.

The V and J genes are TRBV10-3 and TRBJ2-3, with 7 bases aligning to TRBD2. The CDR3 loop spans 16 amino acids. V dropped 6 bases and J dropped 4; count of bases not matched to a gene: 13. Looked up from germline, CDR1 is ENHRY and CDR2 is SYGVKD. CDR3 bases: TGTGCCATCAGGGGGGGTGAAACGGGGGGTTCAGATACGCAGTATTTT. Protein product: CAIRGGETGGSDTQYF.

The J gene is TRBJ2-5, the V gene TRBV5-4; 7 bases align to TRBD1. With 4 bases clipped from V and 3 bases from J, the junction kept 9 bases outside the gene matches. The germline V gene encodes CDR1 SGHNT and CDR2 YYREEE (reference sequence). The CDR3 loop spans 15 amino acids. CDR3 sequence (DNA): TGTGCCAGCAGCCTCCGGACAGGTCCAAAAGAGACCCAGTACTTC. Translated, it gives CASSLRTGPKETQYF. Drawing the rest from reference TRBV5-4 and TRBJ2-5, the complete variable domain is ETGVTQSPTHLIKTRGQQVTLRCSSQSGHNTVSWYQQALGQGPQFIFQYYREEENGRGNFPPRFSGLQFPNYSSELNVNALELDDSALYLCASSLRTGPKETQYFGPGTRLLVL.

V usage is TRBV30 and J usage is TRBJ1-5; D remains unclear. Per the germline V gene, CDR1 is GTSNPN and CDR2 is SVGIG (reference sequence). The CDR3 has 13 amino acids. Trimming left V 0 bases short and J 1 base short, with 4 bases between. CDR3 DNA sequence: TGTGCCTGGAGTGTACGGAGCAATCAGCCCCAGCATTTT. It codes for CAWSVRSNQPQHF.

The chain couples TRBV6-5 to TRBJ1-4; weak D call: TRBD1 (6 bases). The CDR3 sequence is 16 residues long. The germline V gene has CDR1 MNHEY and CDR2 SVGAGI. Trimming removed 2 bases at V and 4 bases at J, with 14 bases between. As DNA, the CDR3 is TGTGCCAGCAGTTACAATCAAGGGGGAAGTAATGAAAAACTGTTTTTT. Translation: CASSYNQGGSNEKLFF.

This chain links TRBV19 with TRBJ2-1; the match to TRBD1 covers 8 bases. Germline V gives CDR1 LNHDA, CDR2 SQIVND (reference sequence). Trimming removed 10 bases from V and 8 bases from J; junction bases left unmatched: 10. The CDR3 extends over 13 amino acids. CDR3 protein: CAIARDRGHEQFF. DNA for the CDR3: TGTGCCATCGCAAGAGACAGGGGTCATGAGCAGTTCTTC.

The chain combines TRBV29-1 with TRBJ1-5; D is unclear. Germline V gives CDR1 SQVTM, CDR2 ANQGSEA. The V end was cut by 4 bases, the J end by 0 bases, with 7 bases between. The CDR3 is 13 residues long. CDR3 sequence: CSVARDSNQPQHF. The CDR3 region has the DNA TGCAGCGTTGCTCGGGATAGCAATCAGCCCCAGCATTTT.

The rearrangement joins TRBV9 to TRBJ2-5; weak D call: TRBD2 (6 bases). CDR1 and CDR2 from the germline V gene are SGDLS and YYNGEE. This CDR3 has 13 amino acids. Trimming took off 0 bases at V and 5 bases at J, with 8 bases between the two ends. This CDR3 reads CASSVAGSETQYF. CDR3 bases: TGTGCCAGCAGCGTAGCCGGGAGTGAGACCCAGTACTTC.

The genes are TRBV9 and TRBJ2-1, with TRBD2 identical over 12 bases. The CDR3 has 16 residues. V trimming: 1 base; J trimming: 8 bases; junction bases outside the gene matches: 7. Germline lookup yields CDR1 SGDLS and CDR2 YYNGEE. The CDR3 DNA is TGTGCCAGCAGCGTAATGACTAGCGGGAGCGGGGATGAGCAGTTCTTC. It yields the protein CASSVMTSGSGDEQFF. Drawing the rest from reference TRBV9 and TRBJ2-1, the complete variable domain is DSGVTQTPKHLITATGQRVTLRCSPRSGDLSVYWYQQSLDQGLQFLIQYYNGEERAKGNILERFSAQQFPDLHSELNLSSLELGDSALYFCASSVMTSGSGDEQFFGPGTRLTVL.

The chain links TRBV2 to TRBJ2-2; TRBD2 matches at 10 bases. Germline CDR1 SNHLY, CDR2 FYNNEI. The V gene end was trimmed by 4 bases and the J gene end by 6 bases; junction bases not matched to a gene: 14. This CDR3 has 18 residues. CDR3 amino acids: CASSASKGGLARAGELFF. CDR3 nucleotides: TGTGCCAGCAGTGCTTCTAAGGGGGGACTAGCGAGGGCCGGGGAGCTGTTTTTT.

V usage is TRBV4-1 and J usage is TRBJ1-2; D is unclear. Germline-derived CDR1 and CDR2 are MGHRA and YSYEKL. There are 14 residues in the CDR3. Trimming took off 2 bases at V and 4 bases at J, with 11 bases between the two ends. The CDR3 here is CASSQSITPYGYTF. The CDR3, as DNA: TGCGCCAGCAGCCAATCTATTACCCCCTATGGCTACACCTTC.

V is TRBV7-8 and J is TRBJ2-7; D is ambiguous. The CDR3 length is 15 residues. Trimming shortened V by 1 base and J by 2 bases, and 12 bases separated the two germline ends. Germline lookup yields CDR1 SGHVS and CDR2 FQNEAQ. Here the CDR3 DNA reads TGTGCCAGCAGCTTAGGGGCATCACGCACCTACGAGCAGTACTTC. Translated: CASSLGASRTYEQYF.

The V call is TRBV2, the J call TRBJ1-1, with TRBD1 matching over 8 bases. V was clipped by 8 bases and J by 11 bases; unmatched bases: 10. The germline CDR1 and CDR2 sequences are SNHLY and FYNNEI. CDR3 length equals 12 residues. CDR3: CASGETGVDAFF. The CDR3 DNA reads TGTGCCAGCGGGGAGACAGGGGTCGATGCTTTCTTT.

The V call is TRBV4-2, the J call TRBJ2-5; the D gene is possibly TRBD2 (6 bases). V was pared by 3 bases and J by 3 bases, with 14 bases between. This CDR3 has 15 residues. Germline CDR1 and CDR2: LGHNA and YNFKEQ. The CDR3 DNA is TGTGCCAGCAGCCAGAATACCGGGGGAGAAGAGACCCAGTACTTC. Amino acid sequence: CASSQNTGGEETQYF.

The J gene is TRBJ2-2, the V gene TRBV4-3, with 14 bases aligning to TRBD2. CDR1 LGHNA and CDR2 YSLEER come from the germline V gene. The CDR3 extends over 18 amino acids. With V trimmed by 2 bases and J by 2 bases, 4 bases remained unmatched. Here the CDR3 DNA reads TGCGCCAGCAGCCAACGTGGGACTAGCGGGAGTAACACCGGGGAGCTGTTTTTT. Translation gives CASSQRGTSGSNTGELFF.

The chain has TRBV4-1 and TRBJ2-7; 11 bases fit TRBD2. The CDR3 is 15 residues long. Germline CDR1 and CDR2: MGHRA and YSYEKL. The junction had 7 bases not matched to a gene; V was cut back by 4 bases and J by 5 bases. DNA of the CDR3: TGCGCCAGCAGCCCCGAGCCGGGACTAGCGGACGAGCAGTACTTC. Residues: CASSPEPGLADEQYF.

The chain uses TRBV7-7 and TRBJ2-3; 11 nucleotides align to TRBD2. After removal of 5 bases from V and 6 bases from J, the junction contained 10 bases not matched to a gene. CDR3 size: 16 residues. From germline, CDR1 is SSHAT and CDR2 FNYEAQ (reference sequence). The DNA of the CDR3 is TGTGCCAGCAGCCCTGGACTAGCGGGTGGAATGGATACGCAGTATTTT. Translation: CASSPGLAGGMDTQYF.

The CDR3 bases are TGTGCCAGCAGCAGAAGGGGGCCCTCTGCCTATGGCTACACCTTC. This sequence encodes CASSRRGPSAYGYTF. The rearrangement uses TRBV11-3 and TRBJ1-2; TRBD1 matches 7 bases. Unmatched junction bases numbered 10, after V lost 5 bases and J lost 4 bases. The CDR3 has 15 residues. Germline loops: CDR1 SGHNT, CDR2 YENEEA.

This chain uses TRBV5-1 with TRBJ2-7; no firm D call. CDR1 and CDR2 (germline): SGHRS, YFSETQ. CDR3 length equals 14 residues. Deletions cut 4 bases from V and 11 bases from J, with 22 bases between. CDR3 in DNA: TGCGCCAGCAGCCGCACATCGGGTGAGTTCCCCGAGTACTTC. It is translated as CASSRTSGEFPEYF. Full variable domain (rest looked up from reference TRBV5-1 and TRBJ2-7): KAGVTQTPRYLIKTRGQQVTLSCSPISGHRSVSWYQQTPGQGLQFLFEYFSETQRNKGNFPGRFSGRQFSNSRSEMNVSTLELGDSALYLCASSRTSGEFPEYFGPGTRLTVT.

This chain joins TRBV2 and TRBJ1-4; 7 positions agree with TRBD1. Trimming removed 6 bases from V and 0 bases from J; junction bases left unmatched: 1. CDR1 and CDR2 (germline): SNHLY, FYNNEI. The CDR3 consists of 14 residues. In DNA form, the CDR3 reads TGTGCCAGCAGCGGGACAGCAACTAATGAAAAACTGTTTTTT. The encoded protein is CASSGTATNEKLFF.

V gene TRBV28 combines with J gene TRBJ1-2; the D gene is possibly TRBD1 (6 bases). V lost 0 bases, J lost 3 bases, and 20 bases lay in between. Germline loops: CDR1 MDHEN, CDR2 SYDVKM. The CDR3 is 18 amino acids. CDR3 loop: CASSLWYGEQGQDYGYTF. In DNA, the CDR3 is TGTGCCAGCAGTTTATGGTATGGGGAGCAGGGGCAGGACTATGGCTACACCTTC.